Below are 5 T cell receptor beta chains sequenced from a single sample in a study of shared clonotypes between healthy human individuals. Assay used: immunoSEQ multiplex PCR; TCRdb lists only in-frame clones, some missing. The repertoire holds roughly 95,000 clones, less than 50% seen once, with about 15% in the top ten. Specimen: PBMCs. These receptor sequences come from a woman between 35 and 50 years old in good health. Some clones in this sample may be carry-over from other donors' samples.

This clone was found many times. The gene calls are TRBV11-2 and TRBJ2-7; perhaps TRBD1 as D (5 bases). Germline lookup yields CDR1 SGHAT and CDR2 FQNNGV. V shed 5 bases and J shed 3 bases, with 14 bases lying between them. The length of the CDR3 is 14 residues. CDR3 sequence reads: CASSRLGQVYEQYF. For the CDR3, the DNA is TGTGCCAGCAGCCGTCTCGGACAAGTCTACGAGCAGTACTTC.

Ten or more counts support this clone. The chain has TRBV10-3 and TRBJ2-4, with D possibly matching TRBD1 (7 bases). CDR3 length equals 14 residues. Germline assignment: CDR1 ENHRY and CDR2 SYGVKD. Trimming removed 0 bases at V and 9 bases at J, with 12 bases between. The DNA for the CDR3 is TGTGCCATCAGTGAGTCAGGGGGCGGGATCATTCAGTACTTC. Its translation is CAISESGGGIIQYF.

The V gene is TRBV30, the J gene TRBJ2-4; D might be TRBD1 or TRBD2, each matching 7 bases. The ends were cut back, 0 bases at V and 12 bases at J, with 24 bases in the middle. Germline loops: CDR1 GTSNPN, CDR2 SVGIG (reference sequence). The CDR3 runs to 16 residues. CDR3 amino acids: CAWSVGLGTAGKTQYF. CDR3 DNA: TGTGCCTGGAGTGTGGGCTTAGGGACAGCGGGAAAAACTCAGTACTTC.

The chain links TRBV25-1 to TRBJ2-1; 11 bases fit TRBD2. There are 17 residues in the CDR3. The V segment lost 1 base and the J segment 1 base; nucleotides outside the gene matches: 3. Germline V gene lookup returns CDR1 MGHDK and CDR2 SYGVNS. CDR3 in DNA: TGTGCCAGCAGTGAATTTACTAGCGGGGGTTCCTACAATGAGCAGTTCTTC. It is translated as CASSEFTSGGSYNEQFF. The full variable domain, rest sourced from reference TRBV25-1 and TRBJ2-1, is EADIYQTPRYLVIGTGKKITLECSQTMGHDKMYWYQQDPGMELHLIHYSYGVNSTEKGDLSSESTVSRIRTEHFPLTLESARPSHTSQYLCASSEFTSGGSYNEQFFGPGTRLTVL.

By share, this clone counts as medium-sized. J is TRBJ1-2 and V is TRBV30; D is unclear. CDR1 is GTSNPN, CDR2 SVGIG, per germline (reference sequence). This CDR3 has 11 residues. V was shortened by 2 bases and J by 10 bases, with 11 bases between the two germline ends. The CDR3 nucleotides are TGTGCCTGGAGTTCTCCCGCGGACTACACCTTC. Translation gives CAWSSPADYTF.